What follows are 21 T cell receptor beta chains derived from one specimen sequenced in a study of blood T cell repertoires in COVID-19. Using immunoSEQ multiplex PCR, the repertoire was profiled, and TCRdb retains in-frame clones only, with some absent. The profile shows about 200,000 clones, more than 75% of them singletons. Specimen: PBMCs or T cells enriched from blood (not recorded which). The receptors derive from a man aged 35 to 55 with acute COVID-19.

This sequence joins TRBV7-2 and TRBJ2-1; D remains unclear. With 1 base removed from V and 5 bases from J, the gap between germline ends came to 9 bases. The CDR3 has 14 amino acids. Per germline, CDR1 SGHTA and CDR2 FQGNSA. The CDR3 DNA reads TGTGCCAGCAGCTTAGTTTCTGCGGACAATGAGCAGTTCTTC. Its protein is CASSLVSADNEQFF.

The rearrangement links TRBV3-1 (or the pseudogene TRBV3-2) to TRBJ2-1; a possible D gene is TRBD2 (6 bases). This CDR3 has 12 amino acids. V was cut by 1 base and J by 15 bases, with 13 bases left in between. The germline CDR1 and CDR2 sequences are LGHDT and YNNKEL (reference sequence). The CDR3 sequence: CASSQGGVQLFF. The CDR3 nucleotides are TGTGCCAGCAGCCAAGGGGGGGTCCAACTGTTCTTC.

The CDR3 DNA is TGCAGCGTTGGCCCCGGAGAGATGTTTTTT. Its protein product is CSVGPGEMFF. This sequence joins TRBV29-1 and TRBJ1-4; D is unclear. The CDR3 is 10 amino acids. V was clipped by 4 bases and J by 15 bases, with 12 bases between them. Per germline, CDR1 SQVTM and CDR2 ANQGSEA.

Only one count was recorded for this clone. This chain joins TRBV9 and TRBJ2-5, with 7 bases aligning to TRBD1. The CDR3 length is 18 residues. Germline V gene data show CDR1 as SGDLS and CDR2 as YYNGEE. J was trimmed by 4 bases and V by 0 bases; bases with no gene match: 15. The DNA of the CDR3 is TGTGCCAGCAGCGTAGGTAGACAGGGTGTGTATACAGGAGAGACCCAGTACTTC. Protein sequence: CASSVGRQGVYTGETQYF.

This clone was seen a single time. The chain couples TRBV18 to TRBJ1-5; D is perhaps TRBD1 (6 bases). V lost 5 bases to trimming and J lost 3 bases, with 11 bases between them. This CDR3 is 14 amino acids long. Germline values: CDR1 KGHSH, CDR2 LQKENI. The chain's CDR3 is CASSATGINQPQHF. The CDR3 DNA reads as TGTGCCAGCTCAGCAACAGGGATCAATCAGCCCCAGCATTTT.

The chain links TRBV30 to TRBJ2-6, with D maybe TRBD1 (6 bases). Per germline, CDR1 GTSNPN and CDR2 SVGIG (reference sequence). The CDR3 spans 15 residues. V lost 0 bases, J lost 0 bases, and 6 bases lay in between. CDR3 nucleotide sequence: TGTGCCTGGAGTGTACAGGGCTCTGGGGCCAACGTCCTGACTTTC. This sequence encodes CAWSVQGSGANVLTF.

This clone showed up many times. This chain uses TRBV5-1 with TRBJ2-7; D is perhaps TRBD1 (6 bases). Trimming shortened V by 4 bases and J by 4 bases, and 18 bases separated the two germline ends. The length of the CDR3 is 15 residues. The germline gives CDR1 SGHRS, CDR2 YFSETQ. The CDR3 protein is CASSPSWGPVYEQYF. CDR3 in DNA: TGCGCCAGCAGCCCCTCATGGGGGCCCGTTTACGAGCAGTACTTC.

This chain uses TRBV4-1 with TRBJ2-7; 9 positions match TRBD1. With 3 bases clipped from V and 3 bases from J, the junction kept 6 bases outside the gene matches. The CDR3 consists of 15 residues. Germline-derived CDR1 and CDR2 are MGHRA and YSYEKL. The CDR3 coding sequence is TGCGCCAGCAGCCAGGGGACAGGGAGTGGCTACGAGCAGTACTTC. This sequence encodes CASSQGTGSGYEQYF.

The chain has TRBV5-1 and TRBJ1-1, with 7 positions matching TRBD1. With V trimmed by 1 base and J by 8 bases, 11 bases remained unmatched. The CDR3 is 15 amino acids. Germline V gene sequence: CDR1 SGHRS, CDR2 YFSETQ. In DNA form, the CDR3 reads TGCGCCAGCAGCTTGACAGGGGTAGGCTATCGGGAAGCTTTCTTT. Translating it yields CASSLTGVGYREAFF.

This CDR3 is CASTLGGARVQPQHF. As DNA, the CDR3 is TGTGCCAGCACTTTGGGAGGGGCAAGGGTACAGCCCCAGCATTTT. V gene TRBV5-6 combines with J gene TRBJ1-5, with D possibly being TRBD1 (5 bases). The CDR3 has 15 residues. The germline CDR1 and CDR2 sequences are SGHDT and YYEEEE. Trimming removed 6 bases at V and 7 bases at J, with 20 bases between. Using reference TRBV5-6 and TRBJ1-5 for the parts outside the CDR3, the full variable domain is DAGVTQSPTHLIKTRGQQVTLRCSPKSGHDTVSWYQQALGQGPQFIFQYYEEEERQRGNFPDRFSGHQFPNYSSELNVNALLLGDSALYLCASTLGGARVQPQHFGDGTRLSIL.

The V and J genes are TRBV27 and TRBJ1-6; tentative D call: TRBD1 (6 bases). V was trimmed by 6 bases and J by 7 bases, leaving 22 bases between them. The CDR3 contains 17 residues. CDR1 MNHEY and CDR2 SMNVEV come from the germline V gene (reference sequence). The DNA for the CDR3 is TGTGCCAGCAGGGCCCGCGGGGGGGACACCAACAATTCACCCCTCCACTTT. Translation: CASRARGGDTNNSPLHF.

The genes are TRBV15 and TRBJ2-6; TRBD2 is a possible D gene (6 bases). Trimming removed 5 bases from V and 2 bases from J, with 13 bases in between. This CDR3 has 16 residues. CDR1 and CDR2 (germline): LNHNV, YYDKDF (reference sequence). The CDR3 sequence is CATSPIWGAGANVLTF. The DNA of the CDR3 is TGTGCCACCAGCCCAATATGGGGGGCTGGGGCCAACGTCCTGACTTTC.

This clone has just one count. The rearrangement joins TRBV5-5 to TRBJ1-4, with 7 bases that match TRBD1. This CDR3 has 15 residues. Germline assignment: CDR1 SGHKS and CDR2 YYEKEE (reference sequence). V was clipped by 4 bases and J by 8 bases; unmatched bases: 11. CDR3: CASSVEGARYEKLFF. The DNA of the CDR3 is TGTGCCAGCAGCGTGGAGGGGGCCCGGTACGAAAAACTGTTTTTT.

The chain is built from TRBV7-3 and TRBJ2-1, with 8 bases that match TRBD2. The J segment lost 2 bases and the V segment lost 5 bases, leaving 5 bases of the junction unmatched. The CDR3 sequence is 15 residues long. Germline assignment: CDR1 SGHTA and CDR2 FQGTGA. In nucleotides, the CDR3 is TGTGCCAGCAGCCAAGGACTAGCTGCCTACAATGAGCAGTTCTTC. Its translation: CASSQGLAAYNEQFF. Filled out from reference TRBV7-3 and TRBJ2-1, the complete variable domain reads GAGVSQTPSNKVTEKGKYVELRCDPISGHTALYWYRQSLGQGPEFLIYFQGTGAADDSGLPNDRFFAVRPEGSVSTLKIQRTERGDSAVYLCASSQGLAAYNEQFFGPGTRLTVL.

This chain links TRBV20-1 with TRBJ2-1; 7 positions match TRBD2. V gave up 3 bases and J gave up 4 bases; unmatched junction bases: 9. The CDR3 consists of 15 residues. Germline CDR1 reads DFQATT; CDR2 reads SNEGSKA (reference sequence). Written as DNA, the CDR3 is TGCAGTGCTAGTGGGCCTGGCGGGAGATACAATGAGCAGTTCTTC. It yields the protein CSASGPGGRYNEQFF.

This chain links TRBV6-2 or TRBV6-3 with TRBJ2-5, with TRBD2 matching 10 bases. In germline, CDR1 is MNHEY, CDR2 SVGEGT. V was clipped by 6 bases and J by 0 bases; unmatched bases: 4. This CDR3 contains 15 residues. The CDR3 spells CASSGTSEHQETQYF. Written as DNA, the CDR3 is TGTGCCAGCAGCGGGACTAGCGAACACCAAGAGACCCAGTACTTC.

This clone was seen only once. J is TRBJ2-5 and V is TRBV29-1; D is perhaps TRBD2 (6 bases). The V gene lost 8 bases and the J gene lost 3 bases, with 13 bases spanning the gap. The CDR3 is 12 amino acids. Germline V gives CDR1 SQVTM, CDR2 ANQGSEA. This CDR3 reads CSIERAEETQYF. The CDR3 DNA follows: TGCAGCATCGAGCGGGCTGAAGAGACCCAGTACTTC.

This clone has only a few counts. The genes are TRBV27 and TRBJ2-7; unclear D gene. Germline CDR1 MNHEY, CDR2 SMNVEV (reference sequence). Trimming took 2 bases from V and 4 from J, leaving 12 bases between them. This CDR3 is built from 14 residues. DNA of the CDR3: TGTGCCAGCAGTTTACTCAGTAAAGTTTACGAGCAGTACTTC. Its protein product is CASSLLSKVYEQYF.

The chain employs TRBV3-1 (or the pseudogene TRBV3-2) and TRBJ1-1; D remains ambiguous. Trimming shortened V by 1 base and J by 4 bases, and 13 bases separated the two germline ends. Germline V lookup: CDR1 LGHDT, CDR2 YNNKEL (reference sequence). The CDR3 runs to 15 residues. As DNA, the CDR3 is TGTGCCAGCAGCCAAGGGCCCCTGGCGGGCACTGAAGCTTTCTTT. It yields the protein CASSQGPLAGTEAFF.

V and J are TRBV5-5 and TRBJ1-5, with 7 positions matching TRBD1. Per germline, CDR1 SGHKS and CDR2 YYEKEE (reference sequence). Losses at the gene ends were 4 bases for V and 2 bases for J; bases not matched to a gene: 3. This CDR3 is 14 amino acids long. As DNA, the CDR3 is TGTGCCAGCAGCCAGGGGGGAGGCAATCAGCCCCAGCATTTT. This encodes CASSQGGGNQPQHF.

CDR3 sequence reads: CASSARALGNEQYF. For the CDR3, the DNA is TGTGCCAGCAGCGCCCGAGCCCTCGGGAACGAGCAGTACTTC. The chain is built from TRBV7-8 and TRBJ2-7; tentatively, D is TRBD2 (5 bases). V gave up 5 bases and J gave up 5 bases, with 16 bases separating them. Germline V CDR1 and CDR2: SGHVS, FQNEAQ. The CDR3 is made up of 14 amino acids.